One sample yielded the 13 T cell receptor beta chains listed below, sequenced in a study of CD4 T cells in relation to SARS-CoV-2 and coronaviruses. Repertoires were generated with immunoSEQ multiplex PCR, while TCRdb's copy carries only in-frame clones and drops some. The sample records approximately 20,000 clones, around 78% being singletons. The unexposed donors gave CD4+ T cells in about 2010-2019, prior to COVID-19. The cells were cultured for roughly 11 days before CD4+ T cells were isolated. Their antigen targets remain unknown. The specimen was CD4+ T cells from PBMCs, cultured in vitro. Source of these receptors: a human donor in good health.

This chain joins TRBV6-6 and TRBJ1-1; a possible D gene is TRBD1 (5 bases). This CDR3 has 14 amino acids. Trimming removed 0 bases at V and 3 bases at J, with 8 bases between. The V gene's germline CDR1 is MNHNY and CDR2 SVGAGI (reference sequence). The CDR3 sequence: CASSYSGVDTEAFF. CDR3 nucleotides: TGTGCCAGCAGTTACTCGGGGGTTGACACTGAAGCTTTCTTT.

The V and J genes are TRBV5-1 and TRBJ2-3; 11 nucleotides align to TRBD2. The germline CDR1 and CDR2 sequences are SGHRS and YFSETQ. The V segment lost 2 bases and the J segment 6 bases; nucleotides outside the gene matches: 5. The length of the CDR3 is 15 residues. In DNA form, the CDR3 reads TGCGCCAGCAGCTTTAGCGGGAGGGCAGGGGATACGCAGTATTTT. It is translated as CASSFSGRAGDTQYF.

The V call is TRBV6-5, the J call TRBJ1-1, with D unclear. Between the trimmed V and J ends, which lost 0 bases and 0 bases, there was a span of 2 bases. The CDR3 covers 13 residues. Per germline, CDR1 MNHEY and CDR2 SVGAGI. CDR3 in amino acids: CASSYSVNTEAFF. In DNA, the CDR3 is TGTGCCAGCAGTTACTCGGTGAACACTGAAGCTTTCTTT.

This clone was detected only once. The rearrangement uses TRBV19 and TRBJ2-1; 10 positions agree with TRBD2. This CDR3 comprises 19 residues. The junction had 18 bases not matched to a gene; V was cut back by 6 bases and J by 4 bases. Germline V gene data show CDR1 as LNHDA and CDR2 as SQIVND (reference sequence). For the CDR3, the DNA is TGTGCCAGTAGGAACTTTTTCCCCTGGACTAGCGGAAATTACAATGAGCAGTTCTTC. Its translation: CASRNFFPWTSGNYNEQFF.

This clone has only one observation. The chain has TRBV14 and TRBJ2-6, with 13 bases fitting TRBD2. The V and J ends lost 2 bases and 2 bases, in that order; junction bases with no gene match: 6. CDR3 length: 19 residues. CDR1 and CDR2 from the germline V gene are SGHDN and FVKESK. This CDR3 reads CASSQRRTSGSTGANVLTF. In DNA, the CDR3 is TGTGCCAGCAGCCAACGGCGGACTAGCGGGAGTACTGGGGCCAACGTCCTGACTTTC.

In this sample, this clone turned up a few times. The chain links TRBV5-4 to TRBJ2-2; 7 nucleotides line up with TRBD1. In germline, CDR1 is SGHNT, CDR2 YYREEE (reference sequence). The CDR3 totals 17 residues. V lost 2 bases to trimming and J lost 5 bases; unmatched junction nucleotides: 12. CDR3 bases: TGTGCCAGCAGCTTCTTAGGGGGCAGGGGAAGGACCGGGGAGCTGTTTTTT. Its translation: CASSFLGGRGRTGELFF.

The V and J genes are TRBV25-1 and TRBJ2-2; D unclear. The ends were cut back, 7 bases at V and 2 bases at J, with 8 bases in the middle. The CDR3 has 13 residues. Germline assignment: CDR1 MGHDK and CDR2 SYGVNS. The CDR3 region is CASMGPNTGELFF. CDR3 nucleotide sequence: TGTGCCAGCATGGGCCCTAACACCGGGGAGCTGTTTTTT.

The CDR3 is CASRGTPGTGPDTF. Written as DNA, the CDR3 is TGTGCCAGCAGAGGGACGCCCGGGACAGGGCCCGACACCTTC. The J gene is TRBJ1-2, the V gene TRBV6-6; 9 nucleotides line up with TRBD1. The J segment lost 12 bases and the V segment lost 6 bases, leaving 14 bases of the junction unmatched. This CDR3 has 14 residues. From germline, CDR1 is MNHNY and CDR2 SVGAGI (reference sequence).

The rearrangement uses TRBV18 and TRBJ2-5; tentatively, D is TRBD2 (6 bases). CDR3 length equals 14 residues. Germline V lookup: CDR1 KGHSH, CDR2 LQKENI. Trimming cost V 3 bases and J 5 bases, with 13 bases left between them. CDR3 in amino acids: CASSPQEGWETQYF. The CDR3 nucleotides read TGTGCCAGCTCACCTCAGGAGGGTTGGGAGACCCAGTACTTC.

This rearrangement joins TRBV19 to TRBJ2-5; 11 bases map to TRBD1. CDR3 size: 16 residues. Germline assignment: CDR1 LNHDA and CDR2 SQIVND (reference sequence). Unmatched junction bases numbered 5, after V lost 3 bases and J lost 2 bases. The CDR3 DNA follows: TGTGCCAGTAGTATTGGACAGGGGGCCGCTCAAGAGACCCAGTACTTC. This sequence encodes CASSIGQGAAQETQYF.

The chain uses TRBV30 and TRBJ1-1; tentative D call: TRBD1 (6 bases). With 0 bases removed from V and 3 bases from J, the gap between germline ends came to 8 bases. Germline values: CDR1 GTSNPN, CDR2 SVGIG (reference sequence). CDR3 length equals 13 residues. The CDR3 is CAWSVQGDTEAFF. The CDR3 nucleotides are TGTGCCTGGAGTGTACAGGGCGACACTGAAGCTTTCTTT.

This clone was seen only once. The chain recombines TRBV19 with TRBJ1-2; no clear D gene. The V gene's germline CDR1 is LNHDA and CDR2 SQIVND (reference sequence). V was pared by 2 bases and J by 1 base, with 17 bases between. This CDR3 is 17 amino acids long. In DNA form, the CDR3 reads TGTGCCAGTAGTATACGAAGTCTAGGACGTAATAACTATGGCTACACCTTC. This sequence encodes CASSIRSLGRNNYGYTF.

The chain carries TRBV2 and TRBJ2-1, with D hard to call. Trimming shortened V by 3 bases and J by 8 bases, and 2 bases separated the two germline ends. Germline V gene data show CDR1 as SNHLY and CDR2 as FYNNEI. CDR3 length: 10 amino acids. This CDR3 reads CASSEYEQFF. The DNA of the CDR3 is TGTGCCAGCAGTGAGTATGAGCAGTTCTTC.